This T cell receptor beta chain was captured in a study of regulatory T cells after allogeneic stem cell transplantation (dated 2018 in TCRdb). For the study in its entirety: Patients were divided into groups based on whether acute graft-versus-host disease developed within 100 days of stem cell transplantation. CD4+CD25+CD127- regulatory T cells were isolated from patient PBMCs by fluorescence-activated cell sorting. Conventional CD4+ T cells defined as CD4+CD25+/-CD127+ were also sorted and TCR-sequenced for comparison in the study. The study compared the TCR repertoire of regulatory T cells after allogeneic stem cell transplantation in patients who had acute graft-versus-host disease versus patients who did not.

Study-wide findings and limitations: The regulatory T-cell TCR repertoire was less diverse and more focused in patients without graft-versus-host disease than in patients with graft-versus-host disease. No regulatory T-cell clones were shared by all patients, and sorted cell numbers did not correlate significantly with the inverse Simpson index. In non-GvHD patients, the top 10 regulatory T-cell clones took up a significantly larger share of the repertoire, which suggests expansion of presumably allo-specific protective clones. The small patient sample size meant the findings required validation in a larger cohort. Whether or not patients had graft-versus-host disease, conventional CD4+ T-cell repertoire diversity showed no significant difference.

Instrument used: Illumina MiSeq. The SMARTer RACE cDNA Amplification kit was used to reverse transcribe the RNA, and the TCR beta CDR3 region was then amplified. The RNeasy Mini Kit was used to extract RNA from the sorted cells. Illumina paired-end sequencing was used to sequence the TCR beta amplicons. The authors processed their data as follows. MiXCR, VDJtools and the tcR R package were used for TCR repertoire analysis. Diversity was quantified with the inverse Simpson index, and clones were binned as rare, small, medium or expanded by repertoire proportion. The public reads were reanalyzed by TCRdb: fastp trimming at Q25, MiXCR alignment, in-frame beta chains only. Every CDR3 protein is listed once, alongside the most common genes and DNA of its rows. TCRdb's processing, not the authors', yielded these V and J calls. This sample is represented by under 1,100 distinct CDR3 sequences; around a sixth of them were singletons. The top ten constitute more than 10% of the sample.

What this sample's time point label stands for: 30 days after allogeneic hematopoietic stem cell transplantation. At 30 days after allogeneic hematopoietic stem cell transplantation, peripheral blood mononuclear cells were collected from the patients. Its CDR3 holds 16 amino acids, cysteine through phenylalanine. Of the read, only the CDR3 DNA is kept; its 48 bases are in frame from base 1. For CDR1 and CDR2, the germline V gene (reference sequence) lists LNHDA and SQIVND. The V end gives up 3 bases and the J end 7 bases, leaving 10 bases in the junction not matched to a gene. Turning to this clonotype: The specificity of this receptor is unknown. No clone much larger than this one lies a single base away; base qualities are absent.

The chain uses TRBV19 and TRBJ2-5; 11 bases in the middle match TRBD1. Sample: sorted CD4+ T cells from blood (whether regulatory or conventional is not recorded), taken 30 days after allogeneic stem cell transplant. This receptor was obtained from a human patient who had an allogeneic stem cell transplant, so the T cells may come from the graft donor. The CDR3 loop reads CASSISGQGARGTQYF. The DNA sequence reads TGTGCCAGTAGTATCTCCGGACAGGGGGCCCGAGGGACCCAGTACTTC.